This TCR beta chain was sequenced for a study of blood T cell repertoires in COVID-19. Study-wide background: Sites across the United States, Italy and Spain contributed samples from acute and convalescent COVID-19. From T cells, B-cell-depleted T cells, or PBMCs came the material, which was cDNA or gDNA.

The CDR3 is 14 amino acids. V gave up 7 bases and J gave up 3 bases, with 15 bases separating them. Germline lookup yields CDR1 SGHTA and CDR2 FQGNSA. Authors' analysis steps: Reference gene primer amplification yielded estimated nucleated cell counts. Data came from immunoSEQ multiplex PCR; TCRdb stores just in-frame clones and leaves some out. That table furnishes V, J and clone size, whereas the DNA furnished D and trimming. The repertoire holds about 130,000 clones, with 85% as singletons. Sequences were obtained from peripheral blood. The clonotype originates from a man of 80 years or more with active or convalescent COVID-19. V is TRBV7-2 and J is TRBJ1-2, with unresolved D. The CDR3 bases are TGTGCCAGCACCCTTAACAAGGGAGACTATGGCTACACCTTC. Encoded protein: CASTLNKGDYGYTF.